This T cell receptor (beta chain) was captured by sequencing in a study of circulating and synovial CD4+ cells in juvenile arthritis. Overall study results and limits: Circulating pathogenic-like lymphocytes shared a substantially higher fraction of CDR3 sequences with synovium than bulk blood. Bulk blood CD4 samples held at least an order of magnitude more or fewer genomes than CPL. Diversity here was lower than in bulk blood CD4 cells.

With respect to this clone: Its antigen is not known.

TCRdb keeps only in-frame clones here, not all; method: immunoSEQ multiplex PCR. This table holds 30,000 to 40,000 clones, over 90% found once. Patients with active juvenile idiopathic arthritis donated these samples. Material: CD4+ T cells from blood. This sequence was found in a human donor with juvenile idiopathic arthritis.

In nucleotides, the CDR3 is TGTGCCAGCAGCCAAGTCGAGTATCCCTACGAGCAGTACTTC. Protein sequence: CASSQVEYPYEQYF. The chain recombines TRBV4-2 with TRBJ2-7; D ambiguous. Between the trimmed V and J ends, which lost 1 base and 2 bases, there was a span of 9 bases. Germline-derived CDR1 and CDR2 are LGHNA and YNFKEQ. The CDR3 spans 14 residues.